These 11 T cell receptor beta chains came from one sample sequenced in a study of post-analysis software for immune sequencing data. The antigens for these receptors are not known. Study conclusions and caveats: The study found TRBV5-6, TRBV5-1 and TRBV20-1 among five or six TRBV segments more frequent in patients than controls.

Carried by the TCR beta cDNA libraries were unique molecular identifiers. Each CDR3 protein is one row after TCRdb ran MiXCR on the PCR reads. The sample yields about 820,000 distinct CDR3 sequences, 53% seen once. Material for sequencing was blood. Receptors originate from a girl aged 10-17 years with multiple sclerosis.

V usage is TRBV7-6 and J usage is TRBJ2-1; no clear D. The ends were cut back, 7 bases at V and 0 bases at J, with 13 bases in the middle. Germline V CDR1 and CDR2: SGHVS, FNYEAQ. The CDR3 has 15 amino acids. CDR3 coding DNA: TGTGCCAGCATCCCGACGGTAAGCTCCTACAATGAGCAGTTCTTC. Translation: CASIPTVSSYNEQFF. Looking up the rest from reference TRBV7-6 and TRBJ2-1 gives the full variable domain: GAGVSQSPRYKVTKRGQDVALRCDPISGHVSLYWYRQALGQGPEFLTYFNYEAQQDKSGLPNDRFSAERPEGSISTLTIQRTEQRDSAMYRCASIPTVSSYNEQFFGPGTRLTVL.

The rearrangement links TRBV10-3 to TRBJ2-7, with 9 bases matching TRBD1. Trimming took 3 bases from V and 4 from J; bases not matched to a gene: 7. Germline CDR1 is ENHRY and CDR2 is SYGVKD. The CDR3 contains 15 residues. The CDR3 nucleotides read TGTGCCATCAGTGACCTCGGGACAGGGATTTACGAGCAGTACTTC. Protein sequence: CAISDLGTGIYEQYF.

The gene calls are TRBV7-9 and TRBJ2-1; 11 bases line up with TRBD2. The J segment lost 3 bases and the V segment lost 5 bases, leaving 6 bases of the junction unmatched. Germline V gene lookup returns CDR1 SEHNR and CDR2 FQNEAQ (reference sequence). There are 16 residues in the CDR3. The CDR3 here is CASSPPGLAVYNEQFF. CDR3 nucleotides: TGTGCCAGCAGCCCGCCGGGACTAGCGGTCTACAATGAGCAGTTCTTC. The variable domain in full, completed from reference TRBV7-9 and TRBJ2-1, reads DTGVSQNPRHKITKRGQNVTFRCDPISEHNRLYWYRQTLGQGPEFLTYFQNEAQLEKSRLLSDRFSAERPKGSFSTLEIQRTEQGDSAMYLCASSPPGLAVYNEQFFGPGTRLTVL.

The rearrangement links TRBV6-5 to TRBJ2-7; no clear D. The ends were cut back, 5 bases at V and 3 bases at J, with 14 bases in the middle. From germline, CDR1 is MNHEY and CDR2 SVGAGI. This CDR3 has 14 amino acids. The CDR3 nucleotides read TGTGCCAGCAGTACATTGGGCAGGAACTACGAGCAGTACTTC. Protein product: CASSTLGRNYEQYF.

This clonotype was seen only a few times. The CDR3 bases are TGTGCCAGCAGCTTACAGGGAACGGGGTATTATGGCTACACCTTC. It yields the protein CASSLQGTGYYGYTF. The V gene is TRBV7-9, the J gene TRBJ1-2; D is perhaps TRBD1 (5 bases). Germline V lookup: CDR1 SEHNR, CDR2 FQNEAQ (reference sequence). This CDR3 contains 15 residues. The ends were cut back, 2 bases at V and 5 bases at J, with 15 bases in the middle.

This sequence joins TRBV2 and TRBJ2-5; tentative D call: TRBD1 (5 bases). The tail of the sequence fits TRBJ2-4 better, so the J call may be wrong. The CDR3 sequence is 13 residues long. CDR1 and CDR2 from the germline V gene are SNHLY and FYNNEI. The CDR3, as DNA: TGTGCCAGCAGAGACAGTGTTCTCCCCATTCAGTACTTC. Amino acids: CASRDSVLPIQYF.

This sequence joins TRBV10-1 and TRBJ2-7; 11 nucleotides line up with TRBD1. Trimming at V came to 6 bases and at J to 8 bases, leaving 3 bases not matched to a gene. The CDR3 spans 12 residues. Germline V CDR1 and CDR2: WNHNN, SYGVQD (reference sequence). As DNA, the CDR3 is TGCGCCAGCAGCGGGACAGGGGGTAAGCAGTACTTC. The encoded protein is CASSGTGGKQYF.

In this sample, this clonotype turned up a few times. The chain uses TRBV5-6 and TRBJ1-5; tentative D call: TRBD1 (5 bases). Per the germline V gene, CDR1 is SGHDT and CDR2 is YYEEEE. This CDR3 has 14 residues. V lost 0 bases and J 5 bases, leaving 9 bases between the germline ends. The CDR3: CASSLGQYYQPQHF. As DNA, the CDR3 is TGTGCCAGCAGCTTGGGACAGTACTATCAGCCCCAGCATTTT.

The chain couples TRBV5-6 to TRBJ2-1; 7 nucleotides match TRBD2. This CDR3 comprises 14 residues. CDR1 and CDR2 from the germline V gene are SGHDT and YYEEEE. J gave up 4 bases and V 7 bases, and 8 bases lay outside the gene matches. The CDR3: CASQWTRGYNEQFF. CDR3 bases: TGTGCCAGCCAATGGACTAGAGGGTACAATGAGCAGTTCTTC.

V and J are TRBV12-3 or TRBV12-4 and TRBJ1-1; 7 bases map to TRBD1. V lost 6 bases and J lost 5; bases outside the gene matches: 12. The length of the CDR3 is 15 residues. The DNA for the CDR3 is TGTGCCAGCAGCCCGTCCCGGGACAGTAGGACTGAAGCTTTCTTT. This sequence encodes CASSPSRDSRTEAFF.

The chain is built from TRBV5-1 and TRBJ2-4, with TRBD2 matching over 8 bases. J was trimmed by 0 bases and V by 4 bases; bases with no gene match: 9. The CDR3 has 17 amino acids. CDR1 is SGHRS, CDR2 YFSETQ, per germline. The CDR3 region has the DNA TGCGCCAGCAGCCCCGCGGGGGGAGCGGCAGCCAAAAACATTCAGTACTTC. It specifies CASSPAGGAAAKNIQYF.